This T cell receptor (beta chain) was sequenced for a study of T cell changes during pregnancy in multiple sclerosis. The table came from immunoSEQ multiplex PCR; TCRdb's copy has only in-frame clones and leaves some out. The sample consists of approximately 50,000 clones, about 90% of them appearing once. Trimming cost V 3 bases and J 2 bases; bases outside gene matches: 11. Looked up from germline, CDR1 is LGHNA and CDR2 is YNFKEQ. The CDR3 length is 17 residues. The receptor was isolated from a female donor with multiple sclerosis, enrolled in a pregnancy study. This sample comprised CD4+ T cells from peripheral blood mononuclear cells, obtained after pregnancy. The chain couples TRBV4-2 to TRBJ2-5, with TRBD2 matching 8 bases. The CDR3 spells CASSQWKERGIQETQYF. CDR3 nucleotide sequence: TGTGCCAGCAGCCAGTGGAAGGAGCGGGGGATTCAAGAGACCCAGTACTTC.